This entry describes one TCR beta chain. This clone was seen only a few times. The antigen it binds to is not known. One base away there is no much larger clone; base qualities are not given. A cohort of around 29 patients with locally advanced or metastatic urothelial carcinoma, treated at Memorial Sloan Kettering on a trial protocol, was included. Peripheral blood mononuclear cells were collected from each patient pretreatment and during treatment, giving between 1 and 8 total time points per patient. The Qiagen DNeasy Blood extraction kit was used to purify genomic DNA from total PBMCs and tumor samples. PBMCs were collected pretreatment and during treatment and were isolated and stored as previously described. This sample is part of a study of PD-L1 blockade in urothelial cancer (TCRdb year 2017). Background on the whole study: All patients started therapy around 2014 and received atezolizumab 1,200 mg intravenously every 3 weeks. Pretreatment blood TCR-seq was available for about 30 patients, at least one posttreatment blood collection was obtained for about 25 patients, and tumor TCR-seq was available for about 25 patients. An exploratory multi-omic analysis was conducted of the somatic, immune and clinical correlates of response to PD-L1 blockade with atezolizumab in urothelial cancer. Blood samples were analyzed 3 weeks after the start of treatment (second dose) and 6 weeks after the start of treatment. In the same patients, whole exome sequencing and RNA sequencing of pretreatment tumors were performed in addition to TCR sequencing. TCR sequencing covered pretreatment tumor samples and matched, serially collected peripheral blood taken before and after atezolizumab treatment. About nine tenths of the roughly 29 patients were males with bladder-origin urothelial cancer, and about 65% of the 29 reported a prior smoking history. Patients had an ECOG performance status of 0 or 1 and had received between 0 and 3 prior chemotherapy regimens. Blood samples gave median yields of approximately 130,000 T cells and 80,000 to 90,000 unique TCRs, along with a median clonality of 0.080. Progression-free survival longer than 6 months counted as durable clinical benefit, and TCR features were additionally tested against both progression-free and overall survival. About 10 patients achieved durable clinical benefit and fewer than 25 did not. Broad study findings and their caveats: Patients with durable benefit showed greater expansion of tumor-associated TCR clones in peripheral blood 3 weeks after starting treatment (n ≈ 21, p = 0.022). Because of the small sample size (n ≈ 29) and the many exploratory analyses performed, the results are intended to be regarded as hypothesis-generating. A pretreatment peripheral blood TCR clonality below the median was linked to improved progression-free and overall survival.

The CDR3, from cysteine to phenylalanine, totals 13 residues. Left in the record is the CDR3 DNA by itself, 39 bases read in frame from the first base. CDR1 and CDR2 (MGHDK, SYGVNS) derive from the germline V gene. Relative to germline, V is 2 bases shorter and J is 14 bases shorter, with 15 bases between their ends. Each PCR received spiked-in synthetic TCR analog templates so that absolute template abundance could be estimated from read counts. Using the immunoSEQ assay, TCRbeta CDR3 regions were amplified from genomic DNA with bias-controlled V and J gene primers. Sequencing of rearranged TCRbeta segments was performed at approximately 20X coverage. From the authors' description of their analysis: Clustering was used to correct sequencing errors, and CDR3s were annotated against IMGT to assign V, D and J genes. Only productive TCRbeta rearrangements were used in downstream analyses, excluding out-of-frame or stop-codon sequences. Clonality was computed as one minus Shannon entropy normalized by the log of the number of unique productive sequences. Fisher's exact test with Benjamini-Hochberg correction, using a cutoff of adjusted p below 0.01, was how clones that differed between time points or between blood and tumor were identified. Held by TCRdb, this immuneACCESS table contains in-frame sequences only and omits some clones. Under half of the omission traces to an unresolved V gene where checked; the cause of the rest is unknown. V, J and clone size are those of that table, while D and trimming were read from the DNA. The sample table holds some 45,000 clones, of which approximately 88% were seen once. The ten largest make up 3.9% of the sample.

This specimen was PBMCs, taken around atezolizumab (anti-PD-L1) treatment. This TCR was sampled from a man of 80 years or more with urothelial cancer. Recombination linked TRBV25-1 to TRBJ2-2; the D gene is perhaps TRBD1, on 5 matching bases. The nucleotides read TGTGCCAGCAGTGAACTGGCAGGGCGCGAACTGTTTTTT. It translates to CASSELAGRELFF.